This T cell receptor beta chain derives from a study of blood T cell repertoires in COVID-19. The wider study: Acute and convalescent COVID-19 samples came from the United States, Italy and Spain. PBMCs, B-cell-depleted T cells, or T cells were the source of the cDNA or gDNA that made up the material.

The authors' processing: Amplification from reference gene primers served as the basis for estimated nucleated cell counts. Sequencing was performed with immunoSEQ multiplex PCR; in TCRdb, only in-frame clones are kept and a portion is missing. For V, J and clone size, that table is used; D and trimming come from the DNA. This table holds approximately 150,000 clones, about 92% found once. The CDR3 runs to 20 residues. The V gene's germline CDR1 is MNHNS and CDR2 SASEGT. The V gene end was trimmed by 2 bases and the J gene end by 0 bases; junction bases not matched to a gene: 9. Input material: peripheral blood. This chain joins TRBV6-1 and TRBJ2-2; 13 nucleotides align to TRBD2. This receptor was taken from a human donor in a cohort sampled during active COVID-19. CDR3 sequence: CASSELLRLAGGSNTGELFF. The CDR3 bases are TGTGCCAGCAGTGAACTTTTGAGACTAGCGGGGGGCTCGAACACCGGGGAGCTGTTTTTT.